These 27 T cell receptor beta chains were sequenced from one sample in a study of cytomegalovirus exposure and HLA in healthy donors. The PCR used 60 Vbeta and 13 Jbeta primers. This table comes from immunoSEQ multiplex PCR, and its TCRdb copy is limited to in-frame clones, with some not included. Of 220,000 or so clones in the sample, about 77% were seen once. Sequences were obtained from PBMCs. The receptors derive from a young woman in good health and CMV-seronegative.

The chain couples TRBV6-1 to TRBJ2-4, with 10 bases lining up with TRBD2. The CDR3 loop spans 15 amino acids. J was trimmed by 4 bases and V by 5 bases; bases with no gene match: 5. CDR1 is MNHNS, CDR2 SASEGT, per germline. The CDR3 DNA is TGTGCCAGCAGTCCGACTAGCGGGTCGAAAAACATTCAGTACTTC. Translating gives CASSPTSGSKNIQYF.

This chain uses TRBV11-3 with TRBJ2-5, with TRBD1 matching over 7 bases. The ends lost 0 bases at V and 4 bases at J; junction bases unmatched: 11. The germline gives CDR1 SGHNT, CDR2 YENEEA. The CDR3 contains 17 residues. This CDR3 reads CASSLDRAVKGAETQYF. Here the CDR3 DNA reads TGTGCCAGCAGCTTAGATCGTGCAGTCAAGGGGGCAGAGACCCAGTACTTC.

The genes are TRBV11-3 and TRBJ2-5; 9 bases are a match to TRBD2. CDR3 size: 15 residues. Per the germline V gene, CDR1 is SGHNT and CDR2 is YENEEA. The V and J ends lost 1 base and 4 bases, in that order; junction bases with no gene match: 4. The CDR3 protein is CASSLAAGGGETQYF. The DNA for the CDR3 is TGTGCCAGCAGCTTAGCAGCGGGAGGAGGAGAGACCCAGTACTTC.

This clone was counted only a few times. V and J are TRBV2 and TRBJ2-1, with 13 bases that match TRBD2. V dropped 1 base and J dropped 11; count of bases not matched to a gene: 8. Germline assignment: CDR1 SNHLY and CDR2 FYNNEI. This CDR3 has 16 amino acids. Written as DNA, the CDR3 is TGTGCCAGCAGTGAAGGGTCGGGACTAGCGGGAACTAAGCAGTTCTTC. This encodes CASSEGSGLAGTKQFF. The complete variable domain, with remaining parts taken from reference TRBV2 and TRBJ2-1, reads EPEVTQTPSHQVTQMGQEVILRCVPISNHLYFYWYRQILGQKVEFLVSFYNNEISEKSEIFDDQFSVERPDGSNFTLKIRSTKLEDSAMYFCASSEGSGLAGTKQFFGPGTRLTVL.

The gene calls are TRBV13 and TRBJ1-1; D not certain. Germline assignment: CDR1 PRHDT and CDR2 FYEKMQ (reference sequence). The CDR3 is 11 amino acids. The V gene lost 6 bases and the J gene lost 4 bases, with 6 bases spanning the gap. CDR3 residues: CASRATTEAFF. The CDR3 nucleotides read TGTGCCAGCAGGGCCACCACTGAAGCTTTCTTT.

This chain uses TRBV5-4 with TRBJ2-2; 8 nucleotides agree with TRBD1. The CDR3 contains 15 residues. Germline CDR1 is SGHNT and CDR2 is YYREEE (reference sequence). J was trimmed by 7 bases and V by 1 base; bases with no gene match: 6. The CDR3 reads CASSLTGQGIGELFF. The CDR3, as DNA: TGTGCCAGCAGCTTGACAGGACAGGGCATCGGGGAGCTGTTTTTT. Variable domain in full (rest from reference TRBV5-4 and TRBJ2-2): ETGVTQSPTHLIKTRGQQVTLRCSSQSGHNTVSWYQQALGQGPQFIFQYYREEENGRGNFPPRFSGLQFPNYSSELNVNALELDDSALYLCASSLTGQGIGELFFGEGSRLTVL.

This chain links TRBV18 with TRBJ2-3; 10 bases line up with TRBD1. The CDR3 contains 14 residues. The germline CDR1 and CDR2 sequences are KGHSH and LQKENI. Unmatched junction bases numbered 9, after V lost 1 base and J lost 14 bases. The CDR3, as DNA: TGTGCCAGCTCACCACTTTCACGGGACAGGGGAATGTATTTT. As protein: CASSPLSRDRGMYF.

This chain links TRBV29-1 with TRBJ2-7; TRBD2 agrees at 9 bases. Germline V gene sequence: CDR1 SQVTM, CDR2 ANQGSEA. The length of the CDR3 is 18 residues. The V segment lost 0 bases and the J segment 0 bases; nucleotides outside the gene matches: 12. CDR3 sequence (DNA): TGCAGCGTTGAAGATCCCTCCGCTGGCGGGGGGGCCTCCTACGAGCAGTACTTC. Translation gives CSVEDPSAGGGASYEQYF.

The rearrangement joins TRBV5-1 to TRBJ2-7; maybe TRBD2 (6 bases). V was trimmed by 4 bases and J by 4 bases, leaving 15 bases between them. Looked up from germline, CDR1 is SGHRS and CDR2 is YFSETQ. This CDR3 is 14 amino acids long. The CDR3 coding sequence is TGCGCCAGCAGCCTAGATCCGGGGGTGTACGAGCAGTACTTC. Its translation is CASSLDPGVYEQYF.

This chain uses TRBV7-3 with TRBJ2-1; 13 bases fit TRBD2. The trim removed 5 bases at V and 8 bases at J, leaving 15 bases unmatched. The CDR3 sequence is 18 residues long. Germline assignment: CDR1 SGHTA and CDR2 FQGTGA. In DNA form, the CDR3 reads TGTGCCAGCAGCCCCACTAGCGGGAGGGCCTCCCTCCTCGATGAGCAGTTCTTC. Translation gives CASSPTSGRASLLDEQFF.

On this clone itself: Sequence at one end of the junction differs from germline and may be a read error. This chain connects TRBV7-9 to TRBJ2-2; 8 nucleotides agree with TRBD1. The CDR3 covers 15 residues. Per germline, CDR1 SEHNR and CDR2 FQNEAQ (reference sequence). CDR3 in amino acids: CSSSPGTGNTGELFF. CDR3 bases: TGTTCCAGCAGTCCCGGGACAGGGAACACCGGGGAGCTGTTTTTT.

This chain connects TRBV9 to TRBJ2-2; the match to TRBD2 covers 13 bases. Unmatched junction bases numbered 7, after V lost 0 bases and J lost 5 bases. The CDR3 contains 18 residues. From germline, CDR1 is SGDLS and CDR2 YYNGEE. The CDR3 sequence is CASSVAGLAGVGTGELFF. DNA for the CDR3: TGTGCCAGCAGCGTAGCTGGACTAGCGGGAGTGGGTACCGGGGAGCTGTTTTTT.

This chain uses TRBV6-1 with TRBJ2-7; 8 bases agree with TRBD2. Losses at the gene ends were 4 bases for V and 4 bases for J; bases not matched to a gene: 6. The CDR3 runs 14 residues. Germline CDR1 is MNHNS and CDR2 is SASEGT. CDR3 amino acids: CASSAPGTRYEQYF. CDR3 coding DNA: TGTGCCAGCAGTGCACCCGGGACTAGGTACGAGCAGTACTTC.

CDR3 DNA sequence: TGCGCCAGCAGCCAAACCTCTAGAGGGGGAGCTGGCTACACCTTC. Residues: CASSQTSRGGAGYTF. The chain combines TRBV5-1 with TRBJ1-2; the D gene is possibly TRBD1 (6 bases). Germline V gene data show CDR1 as SGHRS and CDR2 as YFSETQ. Trimming took 4 bases from V and 7 from J, leaving 20 bases between them. The CDR3 sequence is 15 residues long.

This clone was counted a single time. V is TRBV6-6 and J is TRBJ1-3, with 8 bases fitting TRBD1. The CDR3 is made up of 16 amino acids. V was clipped by 4 bases and J by 2 bases; unmatched bases: 7. Germline V lookup: CDR1 MNHNY, CDR2 SVGAGI (reference sequence). The CDR3 DNA is TGTGCCAGCAGTTGGACGCAGGGGGCTACTGGAAACACCATATATTTT. It specifies CASSWTQGATGNTIYF.

In regard to this clone: The identical CDR3 is also encoded by other nucleotide sequences in the sample. CDR3 sequence reads: CASSLVPGAYEQYF. The CDR3 DNA sequence: TGCGCCAGCAGCTTGGTCCCGGGGGCCTACGAGCAGTACTTC. The V call is TRBV5-1, the J call TRBJ2-7, with D possibly matching TRBD2 (6 bases). Germline assignment: CDR1 SGHRS and CDR2 YFSETQ. The CDR3 totals 14 residues. Trimming cost V 0 bases and J 2 bases, with 9 bases left between them.

The count of this clone is one. The chain couples TRBV6-5 to TRBJ1-2; perhaps TRBD1 as D (6 bases). The V end lost 5 bases, the J end lost 6 bases, and 16 bases lay between the germline ends. This CDR3 region has 14 residues. Germline CDR1 is MNHEY and CDR2 is SVGAGI. The DNA for the CDR3 is TGTGCCAGCAGTGAATCAGGGGTCTCGAATGGCTACACCTTC. Residues: CASSESGVSNGYTF.

The rearrangement uses TRBV4-1 and TRBJ1-2, with D possibly matching TRBD1 (6 bases). V was shortened by 4 bases and J by 6 bases, with 21 bases between the two germline ends. The CDR3 loop spans 16 amino acids. CDR1 and CDR2 (germline): MGHRA, YSYEKL. CDR3 region: CASSLVEGGHQDGYTF. The CDR3 coding sequence is TGCGCCAGCAGCCTCGTCGAAGGGGGTCACCAGGATGGCTACACCTTC.

This chain uses TRBV5-1 with TRBJ1-1; D may be TRBD1 (6 bases). This CDR3 contains 15 residues. The germline V gene has CDR1 SGHRS and CDR2 YFSETQ. V was cut by 0 bases and J by 4 bases, with 13 bases left in between. The CDR3 protein is CASSLGGGGSTEAFF. Here the CDR3 DNA reads TGCGCCAGCAGCTTGGGTGGGGGCGGGAGCACTGAAGCTTTCTTT.

The chain is built from TRBV7-6 and TRBJ2-3, with TRBD2 matching over 13 bases. This CDR3 is built from 19 residues. Germline V gene sequence: CDR1 SGHVS, CDR2 FNYEAQ. V was clipped by 5 bases and J by 3 bases; unmatched bases: 14. The CDR3 loop reads CASSLTSGGGRGLTDTQYF. DNA of the CDR3: TGTGCCAGCAGCCTAACTAGCGGGGGGGGTCGCGGACTGACAGATACGCAGTATTTT.

This chain's CDR3 is CASSLNPTKRAPNQPQHF. CDR3 DNA: TGTGCCAGCAGCTTAAACCCGACTAAACGGGCGCCCAATCAGCCCCAGCATTTT. V and J are TRBV7-3 and TRBJ1-5; no clear D. The CDR3 spans 18 residues. Per the germline V gene, CDR1 is SGHTA and CDR2 is FQGTGA. Trimming pared 1 base from V and 3 bases from J, leaving 19 bases between.

The V call is TRBV4-2, the J call TRBJ2-5; 12 nucleotides align to TRBD2. J was trimmed by 4 bases and V by 1 base; bases with no gene match: 4. There are 16 residues in the CDR3. Germline lookup yields CDR1 LGHNA and CDR2 YNFKEQ. The CDR3 nucleotides read TGTGCCAGCAGCCAAGCTCCTAGCGGGGGGGGAGAGACCCAGTACTTC. Amino acids: CASSQAPSGGGETQYF.

The chain combines TRBV29-1 with TRBJ2-2; TRBD2 aligns across 7 bases. The CDR3 is 12 amino acids. Germline values: CDR1 SQVTM, CDR2 ANQGSEA. V dropped 6 bases and J dropped 6; count of bases not matched to a gene: 4. Written as DNA, the CDR3 is TGCAGCGTGGCGGCGGGAGCCGGGGAGCTGTTTTTT. Its translation is CSVAAGAGELFF.

The rearrangement uses TRBV7-3 and TRBJ2-7; D may be TRBD1 (5 bases). Trimming removed 0 bases from V and 1 base from J, with 7 bases in between. The CDR3 covers 14 residues. The germline V gene encodes CDR1 SGHTA and CDR2 FQGTGA. Written as DNA, the CDR3 is TGTGCCAGCAGCTTAACGGCAGGGTCCTACGAGCAGTACTTC. Protein sequence: CASSLTAGSYEQYF.

The J gene is TRBJ1-2, the V gene TRBV30; no definite D call. The CDR3 runs to 13 residues. Looked up from germline, CDR1 is GTSNPN and CDR2 is SVGIG (reference sequence). Trimming removed 5 bases at V and 2 bases at J, with 12 bases between. CDR3 sequence: CAWSEQINYGYTF. The CDR3 bases are TGTGCCTGGTCGGAACAGATCAACTATGGCTACACCTTC.

The rearrangement joins TRBV11-3 to TRBJ2-3, with D maybe TRBD2 (7 bases). The CDR3 sequence is 18 residues long. Germline assignment: CDR1 SGHNT and CDR2 YENEEA. The ends were cut back, 1 base at V and 2 bases at J, with 19 bases in the middle. The CDR3 bases are TGTGCCAGCAGCTTAGGGCCCGGGGGGCGGGGGTCCACAGATACGCAGTATTTT. This translates into CASSLGPGGRGSTDTQYF. Complete variable domain (other parts from reference TRBV11-3 and TRBJ2-3): EAGVVQSPRYKIIEKKQPVAFWCNPISGHNTLYWYLQNLGQGPELLIRYENEEAVDDSQLPKDRFSAERLKGVDSTLKIQPAELGDSAVYLCASSLGPGGRGSTDTQYFGPGTRLTVL.

This clone was detected a few times. This chain connects TRBV30 to TRBJ2-5; 11 positions match TRBD2. Per the germline V gene, CDR1 is GTSNPN and CDR2 is SVGIG (reference sequence). The CDR3 spans 14 residues. V was pared by 3 bases and J by 4 bases, with 4 bases of the junction left unmatched. CDR3 sequence: CAWSLAGGAETQYF. DNA for the CDR3: TGTGCCTGGAGCCTAGCGGGAGGAGCAGAGACCCAGTACTTC.